Sequencing of this TCR beta chain was carried out in a study of OX40 agonist ivuxolimab in advanced cancers. Study-level findings and limits: At 0.1 to 3.0 mg/kg and by week 6, clonal expansion occurred in CD4+ and CD8+ blood T cells.

Clones were read by immunoSEQ multiplex PCR, and TCRdb kept only the in-frame ones, dropping some. The table lists 63,000 or so clones, around nine tenths of them singletons, with under 2.5% in the top ten. V lost 4 bases to trimming and J lost 7 bases; unmatched junction nucleotides: 3. CDR1 and CDR2 (germline): SGHRS, YFSETQ. The length of the CDR3 is 14 residues. Details on this clone: Its target is unknown.

This specimen consisted of CD4+ or CD8+ T cells sorted from blood, obtained in a trial of the OX40 agonist ivuxolimab. The origin of this receptor is an adult with an advanced solid tumor such as melanoma, head and neck, liver or kidney cancer. The gene calls are TRBV5-1 and TRBJ2-1; 12 bases fit TRBD2. Here the CDR3 reads CASSTGTSGNEQFF. The DNA for the CDR3 is TGCGCCAGCAGCACCGGGACTAGCGGGAATGAGCAGTTCTTC.